Following are 6 T cell receptor beta chains from one sample sequenced in a study of T cells after yellow fever vaccination. One entry per CDR3 protein results from TCRdb running MiXCR on the 5' RACE reads. Found here are 90,000 to 130,000 distinct CDR3 sequences, around 8.6% of them singletons; the top ten hold around 25%. Sequencing was performed on CD8+ T cells sorted from PBMCs, taken 45 days after the yellow fever booster vaccination. These receptors all come from a man aged 30 to 39 who received the YFV17D yellow fever vaccine.

This clonotype was seen ten or more times. The chain recombines TRBV3-1 with TRBJ1-3; D gene uncertain. The CDR3 has 16 amino acids. With 0 bases removed from V and 0 bases from J, the gap between germline ends came to 9 bases. Germline V lookup: CDR1 LGHDT, CDR2 YNNKEL (reference sequence). In DNA, the CDR3 is TGTGCCAGCAGCCAAGATCCCCTGTTCTCTGGAAACACCATATATTTT. Residues: CASSQDPLFSGNTIYF.

This clonotype was seen ten or more times. The chain employs TRBV30 and TRBJ2-2, with D uncertain. The CDR3 has 12 residues. V was shortened by 4 bases and J by 6 bases, with 9 bases between the two germline ends. Looked up from germline, CDR1 is GTSNPN and CDR2 is SVGIG (reference sequence). As DNA, the CDR3 is TGTGCCTGGAAGTACAGTTCCGGGGAGCTGTTTTTT. This sequence encodes CAWKYSSGELFF. Using reference TRBV30 and TRBJ2-2 for the parts outside the CDR3, the full variable domain is SQTIHQWPATLVQPVGSPLSLECTVEGTSNPNLYWYRQAAGRGLQLLFYSVGIGQISSEVPQNLSASRPQDRQFILSSKKLLLSDSGFYLCAWKYSSGELFFGEGSRLTVL.

This clonotype has more than one count but fewer than ten. V usage is TRBV19 and J usage is TRBJ1-1; D possibly corresponds to TRBD1 (5 bases). Germline loops: CDR1 LNHDA, CDR2 SQIVND (reference sequence). Trimming removed 3 bases at V and 4 bases at J, with 6 bases between. The CDR3 covers 12 residues. This chain's CDR3 is CASSMGGTEAFF. CDR3 DNA: TGTGCCAGTAGTATGGGGGGCACTGAAGCTTTCTTT.

This clonotype has a count of ten or more. The rearrangement uses TRBV20-1 and TRBJ2-7, with TRBD2 identical over 11 bases. This CDR3 is 17 amino acids long. The germline V gene has CDR1 DFQATT and CDR2 SNEGSKA (reference sequence). V shed 6 bases, J shed 4 bases, and the junction held 17 bases outside the gene matches. The CDR3 loop reads CSAILLSKTSGSYEQYF. In DNA form, the CDR3 reads TGCAGTGCCATACTCCTTTCAAAAACTAGCGGGAGTTACGAGCAGTACTTC.

The chain combines TRBV12-3 or TRBV12-4 with TRBJ1-1; 9 bases agree with TRBD1. V trimming: 6 bases; J trimming: 11 bases; junction bases outside the gene matches: 10. The CDR3 extends over 13 amino acids. The CDR3, as DNA: TGTGCCAGCAGCGGGACAGGGATTGGTACGGCTTTCTTT. Its translation: CASSGTGIGTAFF.

In this sample, this clonotype turned up many times. The chain uses TRBV2 and TRBJ1-2; 8 nucleotides align to TRBD1. The germline gives CDR1 SNHLY, CDR2 FYNNEI. The CDR3 has 14 amino acids. The V gene end was trimmed by 7 bases and the J gene end by 6 bases; junction bases not matched to a gene: 10. The CDR3 is CASTAGQGVHGYTF. As DNA, the CDR3 is TGTGCCAGCACCGCAGGACAGGGAGTACATGGCTACACCTTC.